The T cell receptor beta chain described here comes from a study of blood T cell repertoires in COVID-19. Looking at the study overall: The origin of the acute and convalescent COVID-19 samples was the United States, Italy and Spain. Nucleic acid was either cDNA or gDNA, and it came from T cells, B-cell-depleted T cells, or PBMCs.

The V segment lost 4 bases and the J segment 3 bases; nucleotides outside the gene matches: 8. Germline assignment: CDR1 LNHDA and CDR2 SQIVND (reference sequence). The CDR3 has 16 amino acids. Some clones are missing from TCRdb's copy, which holds only in-frame ones; the method was immunoSEQ multiplex PCR. The sample yields fewer than 300,000 clones, over 80% seen once. V gene TRBV19 combines with J gene TRBJ2-3; TRBD2 aligns across 9 bases. The TCR was taken from a woman aged 50 to 60 with COVID-19, enrolled during active disease. The sequenced material came from peripheral blood. This chain's CDR3 is CASSTYSGSRTDTQYF. For the CDR3, the DNA is TGTGCCAGTAGTACCTATAGCGGGAGCAGGACAGATACGCAGTATTTT. The variable domain in full, completed from reference TRBV19 and TRBJ2-3, reads DGGITQSPKYLFRKEGQNVTLSCEQNLNHDAMYWYRQDPGQGLRLIYYSQIVNDFQKGDIAEGYSVSREKKESFPLTVTSAQKNPTAFYLCASSTYSGSRTDTQYFGPGTRLTVL.